The 27 T cell receptor beta chains below come from one sample, sequenced in a study of regulatory T cells in long-lasting Graves disease. Time point defined: newly diagnosed GD, antithyroid drugs for less than 3 months. From RNA extracted from PBMCs, the TCR library was made. The authors built TCR beta libraries using iRepertoire HTBI primers and Arm-PCR of CDR3 regions. One entry per CDR3 protein, called by TCRdb with MiXCR from the multiplex PCR reads. The repertoire holds about 530,000 distinct CDR3 sequences, about 16% seen once, with approximately 25% in the top ten. This same sample was also part of a study on T cells in Graves' hyperthyroidism and ophthalmopathy.

Source: peripheral blood mononuclear cells (PBMCs), taken at new diagnosis, from a patient treated with antithyroid drugs. The receptor source for this set is a woman aged 35 to 60 with Graves disease.

This clonotype was counted ten times or more. This chain joins TRBV28 and TRBJ2-3; D perhaps matches TRBD1 (6 bases). This CDR3 contains 12 residues. Germline lookup yields CDR1 MDHEN and CDR2 SYDVKM. V was clipped by 6 bases and J by 7 bases, with 11 bases between them. CDR3 in DNA: TGTGCCAGCAGCCAGGGGTTAAATACGCAGTATTTT. It yields the protein CASSQGLNTQYF.

This clonotype appeared many times. V usage is TRBV2 and J usage is TRBJ1-1; a possible D gene is TRBD1 (5 bases). V was pared by 4 bases and J by 1 base, with 10 bases between. CDR3 length: 14 amino acids. The V gene's germline CDR1 is SNHLY and CDR2 FYNNEI. The CDR3 nucleotides read TGTGCCAGCAGTGTGGGGCAATCGAACACTGAAGCTTTCTTT. It codes for CASSVGQSNTEAFF.

This clonotype was detected only a few times. The rearrangement uses TRBV4-1 and TRBJ2-1; weak D call: TRBD1 (6 bases). V lost 1 base to trimming and J lost 8 bases, with 12 bases between them. This CDR3 spans 14 amino acids. CDR1 is MGHRA, CDR2 YSYEKL, per germline. The DNA of the CDR3 is TGCGCCAGCAGCCAAGTAGGACAGTCCCATGAGCAGTTCTTC. As protein: CASSQVGQSHEQFF.

This clonotype came up many times. V gene TRBV20-1 combines with J gene TRBJ2-7, with unresolved D. The CDR3 runs to 13 residues. V was shortened by 0 bases and J by 7 bases, with 13 bases between the two germline ends. CDR1 and CDR2 from the germline V gene are DFQATT and SNEGSKA (reference sequence). CDR3 in amino acids: CSARDGISNEQYF. For the CDR3, the DNA is TGCAGTGCTAGAGATGGGATTTCTAATGAGCAGTACTTC.

This clonotype was observed a handful of times. J is TRBJ2-7 and V is TRBV28, with no clear D. With 10 bases removed from V and 2 bases from J, the gap between germline ends came to 18 bases. The length of the CDR3 is 14 residues. Germline CDR1 reads MDHEN; CDR2 reads SYDVKM. The CDR3 DNA follows: TGTGCCACGAGAAGGCCAGTGGATACCTACGAGCAGTACTTC. This codes for CATRRPVDTYEQYF.

This clonotype was seen ten or more times. The rearrangement joins TRBV18 to TRBJ2-1, with D possibly matching TRBD1 (5 bases). V gave up 0 bases and J gave up 0 bases, with 9 bases separating them. Germline CDR1 reads KGHSH; CDR2 reads LQKENI. This CDR3 has 16 amino acids. The CDR3 loop reads CASSPPSGNSYNEQFF. The CDR3 DNA reads TGTGCCAGCTCACCACCGTCAGGGAACTCCTACAATGAGCAGTTCTTC. Looking up the rest from reference TRBV18 and TRBJ2-1 gives the full variable domain: NAGVMQNPRHLVRRRGQEARLRCSPMKGHSHVYWYRQLPEEGLKFMVYLQKENIIDESGMPKERFSAEFPKEGPSILRIQQVVRGDSAAYFCASSPPSGNSYNEQFFGPGTRLTVL.

This clonotype came up many times. The chain is built from TRBV7-2 and TRBJ1-5; 8 positions match TRBD1. Looked up from germline, CDR1 is SGHTA and CDR2 is FQGNSA. CDR3 length: 15 residues. After removal of 4 bases from V and 7 bases from J, the junction contained 9 bases not matched to a gene. The CDR3 is CASSSDRVRGQPQHF. CDR3 coding DNA: TGTGCCAGCAGCTCGGACAGGGTGAGAGGGCAGCCCCAGCATTTT.

This clonotype came up many times. The rearrangement joins TRBV27 to TRBJ1-1; 8 bases are shared with TRBD1. Germline-derived CDR1 and CDR2 are MNHEY and SMNVEV (reference sequence). CDR3 length: 12 residues. V shed 3 bases and J 8 bases; nucleotides not matched to a gene: 2. DNA of the CDR3: TGTGCCAGCAGTTTCGGGACAGGCGAAGCTTTCTTT. Its protein is CASSFGTGEAFF.

This clonotype has a handful of counts. The rearrangement uses TRBV5-4 and TRBJ1-2; D is possibly TRBD1 (5 bases). This CDR3 region has 14 residues. CDR1 and CDR2 (germline): SGHNT, YYREEE (reference sequence). Trimming pared 4 bases from V and 3 bases from J, leaving 13 bases between. CDR3 in DNA: TGTGCCAGCAGCCCGGTAGCGGGGGACTATGGCTACACCTTC. Its protein is CASSPVAGDYGYTF.

The V and J genes are TRBV28 and TRBJ2-2; D possibly corresponds to TRBD2 (5 bases). Germline V lookup: CDR1 MDHEN, CDR2 SYDVKM. CDR3 length: 14 residues. V gave up 6 bases and J gave up 2 bases, with 10 bases separating them. The CDR3 DNA reads as TGTGCCAGCAGGGGTGAGGGAAACACCGGGGAGCTGTTTTTT. This gives the protein CASRGEGNTGELFF.

This clonotype was found a few times. CDR3 in DNA: TGTGCCAGCAGTGCCCTTTCGACAGGGGCGTTGAACACTGAAGCTTTCTTT. It encodes CASSALSTGALNTEAFF. V is TRBV25-1 and J is TRBJ1-1; TRBD1 matches 8 bases. Germline loops: CDR1 MGHDK, CDR2 SYGVNS. The V and J ends lost 4 bases and 0 bases, in that order; junction bases with no gene match: 10. This CDR3 has 17 amino acids.

This clonotype came up many times. The V call is TRBV13, the J call TRBJ2-7; either TRBD1 or TRBD2 may supply D (5 bases each). The CDR3 totals 14 residues. The germline gives CDR1 PRHDT, CDR2 FYEKMQ (reference sequence). Trimming stripped 4 bases from V and 1 base from J, with 11 bases between. The CDR3 here is CASSYRDGSYEQYF. The CDR3 DNA is TGTGCCAGCAGCTACCGGGACGGATCCTACGAGCAGTACTTC.

V and J are TRBV12-5 and TRBJ2-7; no firm D call. V was trimmed by 6 bases and J by 2 bases, leaving 14 bases between them. CDR1 is LGHNT, CDR2 FRNRAP, per germline. This CDR3 has 14 amino acids. Here the CDR3 reads CASGPDGAAYEQYF. The CDR3 DNA is TGTGCTAGTGGACCAGACGGCGCGGCCTACGAGCAGTACTTC.

The genes are TRBV20-1 and TRBJ1-5; the D is unclear. The germline V and J ends were trimmed by 3 bases and 5 bases, with 11 bases remaining between them. This CDR3 is built from 13 residues. Germline V gene lookup returns CDR1 DFQATT and CDR2 SNEGSKA (reference sequence). Here the CDR3 DNA reads TGCAGTGCTAGTATGTCCGCGTATCAGCCCCAGCATTTT. It translates to CSASMSAYQPQHF.

At least ten counts were recorded for this clonotype. This chain uses TRBV3-1 with TRBJ1-1, with a possible D match to TRBD1 (5 bases). The V gene's germline CDR1 is LGHDT and CDR2 YNNKEL (reference sequence). The CDR3 consists of 12 residues. With 0 bases removed from V and 10 bases from J, the gap between germline ends came to 9 bases. In DNA form, the CDR3 reads TGTGCCAGCAGCCAAGATTGGAGGGGAGCTTTCTTT. It translates to CASSQDWRGAFF.

CDR3: CASSIRTGASPLHF. CDR3 DNA: TGTGCCAGCAGTATCCGGACAGGGGCCTCACCCCTCCACTTT. This sequence joins TRBV12-3 or TRBV12-4 and TRBJ1-6; 9 nucleotides match TRBD1. J lost 10 bases, V lost 5 bases, and 6 bases had no gene match. The CDR3 is 14 residues long.

A remark on this clonotype: It may be a read error: a sequence one base away is much more abundant. CDR3 sequence reads: CASSLQASGAYNEQYF. CDR3 coding DNA: TGTGCCAGCAGCTTACAAGCTAGCGGGGCGTACAATGAGCAGTACTTC. V usage is TRBV7-3 and J usage is TRBJ2-5; 9 bases match TRBD2. This CDR3 has 16 amino acids. The V gene end was trimmed by 2 bases and the J gene end by 11 bases; junction bases not matched to a gene: 15. Germline V gene data show CDR1 as SGHTA and CDR2 as FQGTGA.

CDR3 nucleotides: TGTGCCAGCTCTAGGGGGAGTCAAGATACGCAGTATTTT. This translates into CASSRGSQDTQYF. V and J are TRBV6-1 and TRBJ2-3; a possible D gene is TRBD1 (6 bases). Trimming cost V 8 bases and J 5 bases, with 14 bases left between them. CDR1 MNHNS and CDR2 SASEGT come from the germline V gene. This CDR3 is 13 amino acids long.

The chain joins TRBV6-5 to TRBJ2-7, with unresolved D. The germline V gene has CDR1 MNHEY and CDR2 SVGAGI. The CDR3 extends over 14 amino acids. Trimming left V 2 bases short and J 5 bases short, with 13 bases between. The CDR3 region is CASSYRSARDEQYF. The CDR3 DNA is TGTGCCAGCAGTTACAGGTCGGCACGCGACGAGCAGTACTTC.

The chain employs TRBV6-2 or TRBV6-3 and TRBJ1-1, with a possible D match to TRBD1 (5 bases). V was trimmed by 5 bases and J by 5 bases, leaving 18 bases between them. The CDR3 sequence is 15 residues long. CDR1 is MNHEY, CDR2 SVGEGT, per germline. The CDR3 sequence is CASSDQFGAGTEAFF. CDR3 nucleotide sequence: TGTGCCAGCAGTGATCAATTCGGGGCGGGGACTGAAGCTTTCTTT.

J is TRBJ1-6 and V is TRBV27; 8 bases match TRBD1. Germline loops: CDR1 MNHEY, CDR2 SMNVEV (reference sequence). J gave up 6 bases and V 8 bases, and 9 bases lay outside the gene matches. CDR3 length: 15 residues. Here the CDR3 reads CASRNPTGANSPLHF. The CDR3 nucleotides are TGTGCCAGCCGAAACCCGACAGGGGCTAATTCACCCCTCCACTTT.

This clonotype has ten or more counts. Since a much larger clone is just one base distant, this may be a read error. CDR3 sequence reads: CASSLKANTEAFF. CDR3 bases: TGTGCCAGCAGCTTAAAGGCGAACACTGAAGCTTTCTTT. The chain carries TRBV7-3 and TRBJ1-1; D unclear. The V end was cut by 1 base, the J end by 1 base, with 4 bases between. The length of the CDR3 is 13 residues. Looked up from germline, CDR1 is SGHTA and CDR2 is FQGTGA.

The chain uses TRBV10-3 and TRBJ2-3; 14 bases are a match to TRBD2. In germline, CDR1 is ENHRY, CDR2 SYGVKD. With 7 bases clipped from V and 6 bases from J, the junction kept 6 bases outside the gene matches. The CDR3 spans 15 residues. DNA for the CDR3: TGTGCCATCAAAGGACTAGCGGGGGGCCCTGATACGCAGTATTTT. It is translated as CAIKGLAGGPDTQYF.

This clonotype was observed many times. This sequence joins TRBV11-2 and TRBJ2-1; D may be TRBD2 (6 bases). The ends were cut back, 5 bases at V and 15 bases at J, with 17 bases in the middle. The CDR3 length is 12 residues. Germline loops: CDR1 SGHAT, CDR2 FQNNGV. This chain's CDR3 is CASSKQTSSTFF. The CDR3 DNA reads TGTGCCAGCAGCAAACAGACTAGTTCCACGTTCTTC.

This clonotype was observed many times. The gene calls are TRBV7-9 and TRBJ1-4, with D unresolved. CDR3 size: 15 residues. The germline V gene encodes CDR1 SEHNR and CDR2 FQNEAQ (reference sequence). Trimming removed 5 bases from V and 4 bases from J, with 14 bases in between. CDR3 sequence: CASSQWTTDNEKLFF. CDR3 sequence (DNA): TGTGCCAGCAGCCAATGGACTACCGATAATGAAAAACTGTTTTTT. Looking up the rest from reference TRBV7-9 and TRBJ1-4 gives the full variable domain: DTGVSQNPRHKITKRGQNVTFRCDPISEHNRLYWYRQTLGQGPEFLTYFQNEAQLEKSRLLSDRFSAERPKGSFSTLEIQRTEQGDSAMYLCASSQWTTDNEKLFFGSGTQLSVL.

In its sample, this clonotype was seen many times. The genes are TRBV28 and TRBJ2-7; tentatively, D is TRBD1 (6 bases). The CDR3 has 12 amino acids. Germline assignment: CDR1 MDHEN and CDR2 SYDVKM. V lost 7 bases and J 3 bases, leaving 10 bases between the germline ends. CDR3 bases: TGTGCCAGCAACATACAGGGCTACGAGCAGTACTTC. Encoded protein: CASNIQGYEQYF.

This clonotype was counted only a few times. The CDR3 does not close with the conserved phenylalanine or tryptophan, likely indicating a read error. This chain joins TRBV12-3 or TRBV12-4 and TRBJ2-1, with D perhaps TRBD2 (6 bases). This CDR3 spans 15 amino acids. With 6 bases removed from V and 7 bases from J, the gap between germline ends came to 19 bases. The CDR3 DNA follows: TGTGCCAGCAGACCTGGACTATATACTGGTAATGAGCAGTTCTCC. Protein product: CASRPGLYTGNEQFS.